Listed here are 8 T cell receptor beta chains from one sample, sequenced in a study of vaccination and CD4 T cells after COVID-19. These receptors' targets are unknown. The study sequenced cultured CD4+ T cell DNA using the Oncomine TCR Beta short-read assay. TCRdb redid the calling of the PCR reads with MiXCR, one entry per CDR3 protein. The sample lists some 17,000 distinct CDR3 sequences, about three quarters occurring once. Stated treatment: approximately nine-day PBMC culture with coronavirus spike peptide pools or control peptides (ViraFEST assay). The specimen was CD4+ T cells from blood, cultured in vitro. The receptors were sampled from a human donor who had recovered from COVID-19.

The gene calls are TRBV28 and TRBJ1-1; D perhaps matches TRBD1 (6 bases). This CDR3 is 15 amino acids long. Germline V CDR1 and CDR2: MDHEN, SYDVKM. Trimming took off 2 bases at V and 1 base at J, with 11 bases between the two ends. In DNA form, the CDR3 reads TGTGCCAGCAGTTTAGGGGGGCGCGGGAACACTGAAGCTTTCTTT. Its translation is CASSLGGRGNTEAFF.

The chain recombines TRBV6-2 or TRBV6-3 with TRBJ1-2, with 9 bases aligning to TRBD1. V trimming: 6 bases; J trimming: 2 bases; junction bases outside the gene matches: 4. The CDR3 consists of 14 residues. Germline assignment: CDR1 MNHEY and CDR2 SVGEGT. The CDR3: CASRGTGRNYGYTF. CDR3 bases: TGTGCCAGCAGGGGGACAGGGAGGAACTATGGCTACACCTTC.

The CDR3 DNA reads as TGTGCCAGCAGTTTGACAGCCTCCACTGGTTCACCCCTCCACTTT. Its protein is CASSLTASTGSPLHF. The V call is TRBV2, the J call TRBJ1-6; possibly TRBD1 for D (5 bases). The CDR3 totals 15 residues. V was shortened by 5 bases and J by 9 bases, with 17 bases between the two germline ends. Germline loops: CDR1 SNHLY, CDR2 FYNNEI.

CDR3 sequence reads: CASSLTGYEQYF. DNA of the CDR3: TGTGCCAGCAGCTTAACTGGCTACGAGCAGTACTTC. V is TRBV7-2 and J is TRBJ2-7, with D unresolved. Germline CDR1 reads SGHTA; CDR2 reads FQGNSA. CDR3 size: 12 residues. The V end was cut by 2 bases, the J end by 3 bases, with 5 bases between.

The gene calls are TRBV5-4 and TRBJ2-1; TRBD2 aligns across 7 bases. Germline CDR1 SGHNT, CDR2 YYREEE (reference sequence). There are 15 residues in the CDR3. V lost 4 bases to trimming and J lost 0 bases; unmatched junction nucleotides: 4. The CDR3 reads CASSQTSNSYNEQFF. CDR3 bases: TGTGCCAGCAGCCAGACTAGCAACTCCTACAATGAGCAGTTCTTC.

The J gene is TRBJ1-1, the V gene TRBV20-1, with D possibly being TRBD1 (6 bases). Germline CDR1 and CDR2: DFQATT and SNEGSKA (reference sequence). The CDR3 has 16 residues. Deletions cut 3 bases from V and 1 base from J, with 18 bases between. CDR3 DNA sequence: TGCAGTGCTAGCGACGGACAGTTGCCCTCGAACACTGAAGCTTTCTTT. Protein product: CSASDGQLPSNTEAFF.

The rearrangement joins TRBV18 to TRBJ2-2; D ambiguous. V shed 6 bases and J shed 1 base, with 12 bases lying between them. The CDR3 consists of 15 residues. Germline CDR1 reads KGHSH; CDR2 reads LQKENI. The CDR3 coding sequence is TGTGCCAGCTCGCCTTGGACGGAGAACACCGGGGAGCTGTTTTTT. Translating it yields CASSPWTENTGELFF.

J is TRBJ2-2 and V is TRBV6-1; TRBD1 matches at 8 bases. The CDR3 is 18 amino acids. CDR1 MNHNS and CDR2 SASEGT come from the germline V gene. Germline trimming cut 5 bases from V and 3 bases from J; bases unmatched to any gene: 14. In nucleotides, the CDR3 is TGTGCCAGCAGTCCGCCCCAGAATCGGGACAGGTACACCGGGGAGCTGTTTTTT. Residues: CASSPPQNRDRYTGELFF.